This is a list of T cell receptor beta chains from one sample in a study of blood T cell repertoires in COVID-19. TCRdb keeps only in-frame clones here, not all; method: immunoSEQ multiplex PCR. The repertoire holds tens of thousands of clones, with around 90% as singletons. The sequenced material came from peripheral blood. These receptors came from a man in his fifties or sixties with active COVID-19. The CDR3 runs from the conserved cysteine through the conserved F or W. D genes are given only for firm matches. Rows may omit the clone size; those that give it use once, few, many or a size class.

abundance	v_gene	d_gene	len	j_gene	CDR3nt	CDR3aa
-	TRBV19	-	16	TRBJ1-1	TGTGCCAGTAGTATTAGGGGGAGCGGGGGCCTCGCTGAAGCTTTCTTT	CASSIRGSGGLAEAFF
-	TRBV13	TRBD2	12	TRBJ2-1	TGTGCCAGCAGCACCGGACTAGTGGCGCAGTTCTTC	CASSTGLVAQFF
-	TRBV19	TRBD2	15	TRBJ2-1	TGTGCCAGTAGTATGTTAGCGGGAGGGGTGGATGAGCAGTTCTTC	CASSMLAGGVDEQFF
few	TRBV5-6	-	14	TRBJ1-1	TGTGCCAGCAGCTTCGAAGGGGTAGGCACTGAAGCTTTCTTT	CASSFEGVGTEAFF
-	TRBV9	-	13	TRBJ2-2	TGTGCCAGCAGCGTCCGGGAGTCGGGGGAGCTGTTTTTT	CASSVRESGELFF
-	TRBV12-2	-	18	TRBJ2-3	TGTGCAAGTCGCCCACCTCAACCCGGACTAGCTAGGACAGATACGCAGTATTTT	CASRPPQPGLARTDTQYF
-	TRBV5-1	-	15	TRBJ2-2	TGCGCCAGCTCCCCCACAGGACCCAACACCGGGGAGCTGTTTTTT	CASSPTGPNTGELFF
-	TRBV15	-	16	TRBJ2-7	TGTGCCACCAGCAAGGGCACCGTGGCAGGGGCCTACGAGCAGTACTTC	CATSKGTVAGAYEQYF
-	TRBV15	-	17	TRBJ1-3	TGTGCCACCAGCAGAGCCATCGGGACAAACTCTGGAAACACCATATATTTT	CATSRAIGTNSGNTIYF
-	TRBV6-2/TRBV6-3	TRBD1	15	TRBJ2-3	TGTGCCAGCAGTTACCGGGGACAGGGGTTCGATACGCAGTATTTT	CASSYRGQGFDTQYF
few	TRBV2	-	15	TRBJ2-7	TGTGCCAGCACGCGGCCCCCGGACGGGACCTACGAGCAGTACTTC	CASTRPPDGTYEQYF
-	TRBV7-9	-	16	TRBJ2-1	TGTGCCAGCGGCCCCAAGTCAGGAGGCCTATTCAATGAGCAGTTCTTC	CASGPKSGGLFNEQFF
-	TRBV19	TRBD2	15	TRBJ2-5	TGTGCCAGTAGTATAGGGCGGGGGGACCAAGAGACCCAGTACTTC	CASSIGRGDQETQYF
-	TRBV9	-	15	TRBJ1-6	TGTGCCAGCAGCCTGACCCAGGGTAGTAATTCACCCCTCCACTTT	CASSLTQGSNSPLHF
-	TRBV19	TRBD1	15	TRBJ1-4	TGTGCCAGTAGTCCGCAGACAGGGGGGGTTGAAAAACTGTTTTTT	CASSPQTGGVEKLFF
-	TRBV18	-	14	TRBJ1-1	TGTGCCAGCTCACCAGGGGGGGTGCGGCCCGAAGCTTTCTTT	CASSPGGVRPEAFF
-	TRBV11-3	-	16	TRBJ2-7	TGTGCCAGCAGCTCCGTCTCAGGGTTTAGCTCCTACGAGCAGTACTTC	CASSSVSGFSSYEQYF
-	TRBV6-5	-	14	TRBJ1-2	TGTGCCAGCACTATTATGGACAGAAACTATGGCTACACCTTC	CASTIMDRNYGYTF
-	TRBV6-6	-	16	TRBJ1-4	TGTGCCAGCAGTTCTGGGAAACAGGGATCGAATGAAAAACTGTTTTTT	CASSSGKQGSNEKLFF
-	TRBV12-3/TRBV12-4	-	13	TRBJ2-2	TGTGCCAGCAGTGACAGGCCACGCGGGGAGCTGTTTTTT	CASSDRPRGELFF
-	TRBV7-9	-	13	TRBJ2-1	TGTGCCAGCAGCGGACCGACGGGGGATGAGCAGTTCTTC	CASSGPTGDEQFF
once	TRBV19	-	15	TRBJ2-5	TGTGCCAGTAGTAGACGTTGGGACTCCCAAGAGACCCAGTACTTC	CASSRRWDSQETQYF
-	TRBV10-3	-	13	TRBJ1-4	TGTGCCACCCGGTACAGTACTAATGAAAAACTGTTTTTT	CATRYSTNEKLFF
-	TRBV30	TRBD2	14	TRBJ2-2	TGTGCCTGCAAGCGGGAGGTGGGGACCGGGGAGCTGTTTTTT	CACKREVGTGELFF
-	TRBV14	-	12	TRBJ2-1	TGTGCCAGCAGCCAACCCCCGGGGGAGCAGTTCTTC	CASSQPPGEQFF
-	TRBV3-1/TRBV3-2	TRBD2	14	TRBJ2-5	TGTGCCAGCGGGCTAGCGGGAGCAGGGGAGACCCAGTACTTC	CASGLAGAGETQYF
-	TRBV27	-	13	TRBJ1-5	TGTGCCAGCAGTTCGGACAGAGGCCAGCCCCAGCATTTT	CASSSDRGQPQHF
-	TRBV7-3	TRBD1	14	TRBJ1-1	TGTGCCAGCAGCTCAGGGGACAGGAACACTGAAGCTTTCTTT	CASSSGDRNTEAFF
once	TRBV25-1	TRBD1	13	TRBJ1-2	TGTGCCAGCAGTGAGGGACAGAATTATGGCTACACCTTC	CASSEGQNYGYTF
-	TRBV19	TRBD1	17	TRBJ1-2	TGTGCCAGTAGCCTTTCCCCCGGGACAGCGGTTAACTATGGCTACACCTTC	CASSLSPGTAVNYGYTF
few	TRBV6-1	-	14	TRBJ1-3	TGTGCCAGCAGTGACGGAGCCTCTGGAAACACCATATATTTT	CASSDGASGNTIYF
-	TRBV9	TRBD1	15	TRBJ1-1	TGTGCCAGCAGCAGGGACAGAGACTTCCGCACTGAAGCTTTCTTT	CASSRDRDFRTEAFF
once	TRBV11-3	TRBD1	15	TRBJ2-2	TGTGCCAGCAGCCTAGGACAGGGCAACACCGGGGAGCTGTTTTTT	CASSLGQGNTGELFF
-	TRBV9	-	14	TRBJ1-1	TGTGCCAGCAGCGCCGGGACTATGAACACTGAAGCTTTCTTT	CASSAGTMNTEAFF
-	TRBV19	-	11	TRBJ1-1	TGTGCCAGCAGACTTGCCTCTGAAGCTTTCTTT	CASRLASEAFF
-	TRBV11-3	-	12	TRBJ2-3	TGTGCCAGCGGGGCCCCTTCAGATACGCAGTATTTT	CASGAPSDTQYF
-	TRBV7-9	TRBD1	15	TRBJ1-2	TGTGCCAGCAGCCGCCCTACAGGGGGATACTATGGCTACACCTTC	CASSRPTGGYYGYTF
-	TRBV7-9	-	14	TRBJ2-5	TGTGCCAGCAGCACAAACAGTAACCAAGAGACCCAGTACTTC	CASSTNSNQETQYF
-	TRBV19	-	17	TRBJ1-2	TGTGCCAGTAGTTATGGAGGACCAGGGGCGTTGAATCATGGCTACACCTTC	CASSYGGPGALNHGYTF
-	TRBV25-1	TRBD2	14	TRBJ2-1	TGTGCCAGCAGTGAATCTAGCGGGGGATTAAGGGAGTTCTTC	CASSESSGGLREFF
-	TRBV18	TRBD1	16	TRBJ1-5	TGTGCCAGCTCACCGGAAGGACAGGGTACAGTTCAGCCCCAGCATTTT	CASSPEGQGTVQPQHF
-	TRBV4-3	TRBD1	15	TRBJ1-5	TGCGCCAGCAGGGAGGGGGCCTCAAGCAATCAGCCCCAGCATTTT	CASREGASSNQPQHF
-	TRBV7-8	-	14	TRBJ2-2	TGTGCCAGCAGCCGAGGGCTCCTGACCGGGGAGCTGTTTTTT	CASSRGLLTGELFF
-	TRBV5-8	TRBD2	15	TRBJ2-3	TGTGCCAGCAGCTCTTGGGGGGGGTTCACAGATACGCAGTATTTT	CASSSWGGFTDTQYF
-	TRBV5-8	TRBD1	14	TRBJ1-4	TGTGCCAGCAGCTGGACAGGGCAGGAGGAAAAACTGTTTTTT	CASSWTGQEEKLFF
-	TRBV18	-	11	TRBJ2-1	TGTGCCAGCTCACCCTTCGGGGAGCAGTTCTTC	CASSPFGEQFF
-	TRBV30	TRBD1	15	TRBJ1-5	TGTGCCTGGAGCGGAGGGGGCTTGGGCAATCAGCCCCAGCATTTT	CAWSGGGLGNQPQHF
-	TRBV27	-	15	TRBJ2-3	TGTGCCAGCAGTTTGACTTCCCGGGACTCAGATACGCAGTATTTT	CASSLTSRDSDTQYF